Listed below are T cell receptor beta chains from one sample, sequenced in a study of Graves' ophthalmopathy and Graves' hyperthyroidism. A single record per CDR3 protein comes from TCRdb applying MiXCR to the multiplex PCR reads. The sample includes over a million distinct CDR3 sequences, roughly 35% of them seen just once. The sample consisted of peripheral blood or thyroid tissue (not recorded which). The receptors stem from an adult man with Graves' hyperthyroidism. Both conserved end residues are part of each CDR3. Size is stated for part of the rows, as once, few or many counts, or as a class when the clone is expanded.

v_call: TRBV25-1; clone_size: once; j_call: TRBJ1-1; cdr3_aa: CASSGVVGAEAFF
v_call: TRBV5-1; clone_size: .; j_call: TRBJ1-1; cdr3_aa: CASNPQGAGSFTNTEAFF
v_call: TRBV7-2; clone_size: many; j_call: TRBJ2-7; cdr3_aa: CASSQTGGGGRVF
v_call: TRBV7-2; clone_size: few; j_call: TRBJ2-5; cdr3_aa: CASSGGQGAFETQYF
v_call: TRBV20-1; clone_size: many; j_call: TRBJ2-7; cdr3_aa: CSAQSSGTYEQYF
v_call: TRBV10-3; clone_size: .; j_call: TRBJ2-7; cdr3_aa: CAISVQTGTYEQYF
v_call: TRBV29-1; clone_size: .; j_call: TRBJ1-1; cdr3_aa: CSVDATGGWNTEAFF
v_call: TRBV18; clone_size: .; j_call: TRBJ1-1; cdr3_aa: CASSPPRGIGEAFF
v_call: TRBV29-1; clone_size: .; j_call: TRBJ2-5; cdr3_aa: CSFRPPMETQYF
v_call: TRBV15; clone_size: many; j_call: TRBJ1-5; cdr3_aa: CATSREPRFAGGGSNQPQHF
v_call: TRBV10-1; clone_size: few; j_call: TRBJ2-5; cdr3_aa: CASSPYRGLAGDKTQYF
v_call: TRBV7-9; clone_size: few; j_call: TRBJ2-5; cdr3_aa: CASSITRDGLRAQYF
v_call: TRBV12-3/TRBV12-4; clone_size: .; j_call: TRBJ2-7; cdr3_aa: CASSFVGEQYF
v_call: TRBV2; clone_size: .; j_call: TRBJ1-2; cdr3_aa: CASKGAATTHGYTF
v_call: TRBV29-1; clone_size: many; j_call: TRBJ1-1; cdr3_aa: CSVGSKQGAGDEAFF
v_call: TRBV28; clone_size: few; j_call: TRBJ1-2; cdr3_aa: CASLAGFGVYTF
v_call: TRBV5-5; clone_size: few; j_call: TRBJ2-2; cdr3_aa: CASSIPGIREELFF
v_call: TRBV20-1; clone_size: .; j_call: TRBJ2-7; cdr3_aa: CSAAGWGERLSGDTQQYF
v_call: TRBV4-1; clone_size: few; j_call: TRBJ1-1; cdr3_aa: CASSQEGGRAFF
v_call: TRBV15; clone_size: many; j_call: TRBJ2-2; cdr3_aa: CATSRDVTGELFF
v_call: TRBV7-8; clone_size: many; j_call: TRBJ2-7; cdr3_aa: CASSFSSGSSYEQYF
v_call: TRBV19; clone_size: many; j_call: TRBJ1-6; cdr3_aa: CASHKREAYNSPLHF
v_call: TRBV20-1; clone_size: .; j_call: TRBJ2-7; cdr3_aa: CSARIRHSYEQYF
v_call: TRBV18; clone_size: .; j_call: TRBJ1-2; cdr3_aa: CASSPPRDYGYTF
v_call: TRBV6-6; clone_size: .; j_call: TRBJ2-7; cdr3_aa: CASSYTGLNYEQYF
v_call: TRBV10-1; clone_size: many; j_call: TRBJ1-1; cdr3_aa: CASSERALNTEAFF
v_call: TRBV24-1; clone_size: few; j_call: TRBJ2-7; cdr3_aa: CATGFAYEQYF
v_call: TRBV25-1; clone_size: .; j_call: TRBJ2-7; cdr3_aa: CASSLFILASNSVYEQYF
v_call: TRBV20-1; clone_size: few; j_call: TRBJ1-3; cdr3_aa: CSAKTDRLSGNTIYF
v_call: TRBV14; clone_size: many; j_call: TRBJ1-1; cdr3_aa: CASRTSMRGNTEAFF
v_call: TRBV12-5; clone_size: few; j_call: TRBJ1-6; cdr3_aa: CASGPPRAGSNSPLHF
v_call: TRBV9; clone_size: few; j_call: TRBJ2-5; cdr3_aa: CAHTAGVQETQYF
v_call: TRBV15; clone_size: few; j_call: TRBJ2-5; cdr3_aa: CATSRGGFETQYF
v_call: TRBV7-9; clone_size: many; j_call: TRBJ2-7; cdr3_aa: CASRGTGGLYEQYF
v_call: TRBV7-2; clone_size: once; j_call: TRBJ2-5; cdr3_aa: CASSLAAAVGQETQYF
v_call: TRBV14; clone_size: many; j_call: TRBJ1-6; cdr3_aa: CASSRLRDYNSPLHF
v_call: TRBV5-1; clone_size: once; j_call: TRBJ2-5; cdr3_aa: CASSSMSRGQVTQYF
v_call: TRBV29-1; clone_size: many; j_call: TRBJ1-2; cdr3_aa: CSGRGANYGYTF
v_call: TRBV20-1; clone_size: .; j_call: TRBJ1-3; cdr3_aa: CSARHLGIGNTIYF
v_call: TRBV25-1; clone_size: .; j_call: TRBJ2-2; cdr3_aa: CASQTTGGPTGELFF
v_call: TRBV20-1; clone_size: many; j_call: TRBJ1-3; cdr3_aa: CSARTGSSGNTIYF
v_call: TRBV5-1; clone_size: .; j_call: TRBJ1-3; cdr3_aa: CASSSRQGVIGNTIYF
v_call: TRBV10-3; clone_size: few; j_call: TRBJ2-7; cdr3_aa: CAISYTGLAATYEQYF
v_call: TRBV7-2; clone_size: .; j_call: TRBJ2-5; cdr3_aa: CASSLARGGAYQETQYF
v_call: TRBV10-1; clone_size: many; j_call: TRBJ2-7; cdr3_aa: CASSEADPYEQYF
v_call: TRBV2; clone_size: .; j_call: TRBJ1-6; cdr3_aa: CASRPGLSLGRSPLHF
v_call: TRBV29-1; clone_size: .; j_call: TRBJ1-2; cdr3_aa: CSVEDRGQGGYGYTF
v_call: TRBV7-9; clone_size: .; j_call: TRBJ1-5; cdr3_aa: CASSYGYRDQETQHF